The sequence of this T cell receptor (beta chain) was determined in a study of blood T cell repertoires in COVID-19. Study-wide background: COVID-19 samples collected from the United States, Italy and Spain covered acute and convalescent phases. In each case, the material was cDNA or gDNA derived from T cells, B-cell-depleted T cells, or PBMCs.

The J segment lost 7 bases and the V segment lost 8 bases, leaving 14 bases of the junction unmatched. Germline V gene data show CDR1 as GTSNPN and CDR2 as SVGIG (reference sequence). The CDR3 extends over 15 amino acids. Enrolment of Seattle patients took place during active infection, and they were followed longitudinally. Original processing methods: Using reference gene primer amplification, nucleated cell counts were estimated. Profiled with immunoSEQ multiplex PCR; TCRdb holds only in-frame clones, not every one. The V and J calls and clone size were taken over from that table, and D and trimming were inferred from the DNA. Of roughly 230,000 clones in the sample, 75% to 85% were seen once.

The source of this sequence is a man aged 50 to 60 with COVID-19, enrolled during active disease. The chain employs TRBV30 and TRBJ1-6, with 7 bases fitting TRBD1. The sample was peripheral blood. CDR3 in amino acids: CATPEGRRGNSPLHF. CDR3 nucleotides: TGTGCCACCCCGGAAGGGCGCAGGGGGAATTCACCCCTCCACTTT.